This note documents a single TCR beta chain sequence. Using immunoSEQ multiplex PCR, the repertoire was profiled, and TCRdb retains in-frame clones only, with some absent. The profile shows around 620,000 clones, about 87% of them singletons. The V end was cut by 7 bases, the J end by 4 bases, with 13 bases between. The germline gives CDR1 SEHNR, CDR2 FQNEAQ (reference sequence). The CDR3 has 14 amino acids. The data were taken from a study of blood T cell repertoires in COVID-19. The chain is built from TRBV7-9 and TRBJ2-2; TRBD2 might be the D (6 bases). The sequenced material came from peripheral blood. This receptor was taken from a woman younger than 30 with acute or convalescent COVID-19. In nucleotides, the CDR3 is TGTGCCAGCACCGTGGGGGGAGTCACCGGGGAGCTGTTTTTT. Protein: CASTVGGVTGELFF.